The 2 T cell receptor beta chains presented below share a single source sample, sequenced in a study of T cells in Graves' hyperthyroidism and ophthalmopathy. There were TCR beta CDR3 regions amplified from RNA transcripts. HTBI primers were the set used in a first-round RT-PCR of the TCR CDR3. TCRdb passed the multiplex PCR reads through MiXCR, listing each CDR3 protein once. The table has fewer than 450,000 distinct CDR3 sequences, roughly a sixth seen once; the top ten hold more than 30%. The material sequenced was blood. These receptors were obtained from a woman aged 25-40 years with Graves' hyperthyroidism that later progressed to Graves' ophthalmopathy.

At least ten counts were recorded for this clonotype. This chain uses TRBV2 with TRBJ2-2, with D perhaps matching TRBD2 (5 bases). The germline V and J ends were trimmed by 4 bases and 2 bases, with 17 bases remaining between them. This CDR3 contains 17 residues. The germline CDR1 and CDR2 sequences are SNHLY and FYNNEI. CDR3 region: CASSVASTLINTGELFF. As DNA, the CDR3 is TGTGCCAGCAGTGTGGCTAGCACCCTTATTAACACCGGGGAGCTGTTTTTT.

This clonotype has at least ten counts. This chain joins TRBV20-1 and TRBJ2-2; D is possibly TRBD2 (5 bases). CDR3 size: 14 residues. V dropped 4 bases and J dropped 4 bases, with 13 bases sitting between them. Germline CDR1 reads DFQATT; CDR2 reads SNEGSKA (reference sequence). CDR3 coding DNA: TGCAGTGCTATTCGAGGGAGCGGCACCGGGGAGCTGTTTTTT. Amino acids: CSAIRGSGTGELFF.